This T cell receptor beta chain comes out of a study of monozygotic twins with inflammatory bowel disease. Eight reactions per sample, run separately, yielded cDNA. TCRdb reprocessed the 5' RACE reads and stores each CDR3 protein as one record, lacking DNA. In all, the sample yields around 450,000 distinct CDR3 sequences. Blood, 2 to 2.5 ml, was drawn per donor. Looked up from germline, CDR1 is SQVTM and CDR2 is ANQGSEA. The length of the CDR3 is 15 residues. A note on this clonotype: Its antigen is not known.

Overall study results and limits: Versus healthy twins, IBD patients showed fewer clonotypes shared with others, especially with disease activity.

Sequenced sample: blood. The chain is built from TRBV29-1 and TRBJ2-5; lacking DNA, the TRBD2 call made by TCRdb goes unchecked. The receptor's source is a human donor with ulcerative colitis or Crohn's disease, or a healthy co-twin of an affected twin (not recorded which). CDR3 sequence: CSVEGIADLLGTQYF.